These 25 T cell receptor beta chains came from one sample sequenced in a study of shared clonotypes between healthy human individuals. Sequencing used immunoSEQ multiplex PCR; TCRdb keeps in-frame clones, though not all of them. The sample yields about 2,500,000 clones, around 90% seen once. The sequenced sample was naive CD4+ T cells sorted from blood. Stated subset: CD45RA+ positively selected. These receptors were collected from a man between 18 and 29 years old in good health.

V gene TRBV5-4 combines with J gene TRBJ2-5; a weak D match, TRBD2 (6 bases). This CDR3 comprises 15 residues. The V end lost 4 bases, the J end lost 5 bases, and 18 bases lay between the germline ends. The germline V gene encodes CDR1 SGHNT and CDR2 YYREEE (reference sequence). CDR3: CASSPLLGGAETQYF. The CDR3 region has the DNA TGTGCCAGCAGCCCCCTACTGGGCGGGGCCGAGACCCAGTACTTC.

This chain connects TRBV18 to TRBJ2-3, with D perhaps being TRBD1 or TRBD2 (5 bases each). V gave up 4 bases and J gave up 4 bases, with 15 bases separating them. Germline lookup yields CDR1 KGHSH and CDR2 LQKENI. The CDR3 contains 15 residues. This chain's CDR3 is CASSLLGETADTQYF. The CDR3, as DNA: TGTGCCAGCTCACTATTGGGGGAGACGGCAGATACGCAGTATTTT.

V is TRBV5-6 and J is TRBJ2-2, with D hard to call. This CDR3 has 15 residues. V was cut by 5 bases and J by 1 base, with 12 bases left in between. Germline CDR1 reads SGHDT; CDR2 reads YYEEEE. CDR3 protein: CASRLRRRNTGELFF. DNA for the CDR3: TGTGCCAGCAGGTTGAGGCGGAGGAACACCGGGGAGCTGTTTTTT.

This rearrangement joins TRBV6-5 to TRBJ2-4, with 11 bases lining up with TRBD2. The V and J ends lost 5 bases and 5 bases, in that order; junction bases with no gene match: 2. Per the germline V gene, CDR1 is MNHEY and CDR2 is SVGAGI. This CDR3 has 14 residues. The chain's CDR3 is CASSQGLAENIQYF. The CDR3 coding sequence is TGTGCCAGCAGTCAGGGACTAGCGGAAAACATTCAGTACTTC.

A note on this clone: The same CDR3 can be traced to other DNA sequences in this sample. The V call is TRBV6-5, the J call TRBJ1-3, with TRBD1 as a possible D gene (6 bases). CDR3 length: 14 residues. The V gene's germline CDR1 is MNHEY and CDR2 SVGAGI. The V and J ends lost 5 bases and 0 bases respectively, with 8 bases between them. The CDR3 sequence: CASSRTVSGNTIYF. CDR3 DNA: TGTGCCAGCAGTCGGACAGTCTCTGGAAACACCATATATTTT.

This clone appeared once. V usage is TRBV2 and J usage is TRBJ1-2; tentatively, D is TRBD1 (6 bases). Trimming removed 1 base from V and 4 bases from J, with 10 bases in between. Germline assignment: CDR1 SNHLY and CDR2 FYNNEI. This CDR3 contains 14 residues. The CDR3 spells CASSEEGVSYGYTF. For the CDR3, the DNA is TGTGCCAGCAGTGAAGAGGGGGTCAGCTATGGCTACACCTTC.

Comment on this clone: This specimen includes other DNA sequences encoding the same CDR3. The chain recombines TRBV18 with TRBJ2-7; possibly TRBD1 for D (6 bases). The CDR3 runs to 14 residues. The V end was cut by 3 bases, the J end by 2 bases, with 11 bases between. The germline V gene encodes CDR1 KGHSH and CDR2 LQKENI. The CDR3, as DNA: TGTGCCAGCTCACCGGGCAGGGGAGCCTACGAGCAGTACTTC. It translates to CASSPGRGAYEQYF.

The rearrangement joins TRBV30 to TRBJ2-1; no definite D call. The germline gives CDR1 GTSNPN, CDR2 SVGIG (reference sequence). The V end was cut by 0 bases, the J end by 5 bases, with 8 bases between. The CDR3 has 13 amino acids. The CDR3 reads CAWSVRSDNEQFF. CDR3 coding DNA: TGTGCCTGGAGTGTAAGGTCAGACAATGAGCAGTTCTTC.

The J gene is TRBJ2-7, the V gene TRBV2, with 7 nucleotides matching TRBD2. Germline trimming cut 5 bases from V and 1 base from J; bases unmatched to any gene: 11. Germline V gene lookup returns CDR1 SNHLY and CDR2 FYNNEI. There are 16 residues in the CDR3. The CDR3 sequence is CASSSGSGLPSYEQYF. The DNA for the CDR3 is TGTGCCAGCAGTTCCGGTTCGGGACTACCGTCCTACGAGCAGTACTTC. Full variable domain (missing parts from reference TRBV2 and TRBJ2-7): EPEVTQTPSHQVTQMGQEVILRCVPISNHLYFYWYRQILGQKVEFLVSFYNNEISEKSEIFDDQFSVERPDGSNFTLKIRSTKLEDSAMYFCASSSGSGLPSYEQYFGPGTRLTVT.

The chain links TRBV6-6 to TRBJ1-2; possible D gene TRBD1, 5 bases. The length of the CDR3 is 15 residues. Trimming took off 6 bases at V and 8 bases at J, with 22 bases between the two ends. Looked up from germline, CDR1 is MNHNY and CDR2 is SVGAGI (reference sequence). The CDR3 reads CASRGATTQNGGYTF. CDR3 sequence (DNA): TGTGCCAGCAGAGGGGCAACTACGCAGAACGGGGGCTACACCTTC.

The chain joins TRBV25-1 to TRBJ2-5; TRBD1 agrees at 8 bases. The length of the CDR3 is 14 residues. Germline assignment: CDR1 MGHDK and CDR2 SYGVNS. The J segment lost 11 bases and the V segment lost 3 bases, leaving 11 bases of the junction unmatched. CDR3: CASSERTGSGEQYF. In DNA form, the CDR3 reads TGTGCCAGCAGTGAGAGGACAGGGTCGGGTGAGCAGTACTTC.

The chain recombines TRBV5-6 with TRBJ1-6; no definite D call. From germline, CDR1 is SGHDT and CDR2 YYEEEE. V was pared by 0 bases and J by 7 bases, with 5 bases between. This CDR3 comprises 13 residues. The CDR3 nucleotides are TGTGCCAGCAGCTTGGTGGTCAATTCACCCCTCCACTTT. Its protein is CASSLVVNSPLHF.

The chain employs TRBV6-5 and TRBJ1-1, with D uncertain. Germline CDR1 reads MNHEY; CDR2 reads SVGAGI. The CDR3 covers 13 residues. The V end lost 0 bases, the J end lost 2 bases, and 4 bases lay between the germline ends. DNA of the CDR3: TGTGCCAGCAGTTACTCTTTCAACACTGAAGCTTTCTTT. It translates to CASSYSFNTEAFF.

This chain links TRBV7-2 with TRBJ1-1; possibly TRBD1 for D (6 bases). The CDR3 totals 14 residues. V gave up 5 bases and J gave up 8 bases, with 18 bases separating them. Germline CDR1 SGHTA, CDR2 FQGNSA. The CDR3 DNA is TGTGCCAGCAGCGGGATGGGGACAACCGGAGAAGCTTTCTTT. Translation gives CASSGMGTTGEAFF.

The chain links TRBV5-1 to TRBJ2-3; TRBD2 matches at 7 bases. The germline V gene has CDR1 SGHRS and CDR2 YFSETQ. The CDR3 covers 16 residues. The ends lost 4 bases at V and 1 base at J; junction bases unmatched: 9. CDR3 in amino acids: CASSLRLAGGTDTQYF. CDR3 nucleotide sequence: TGCGCCAGCAGCCTTCGACTGGCGGGGGGCACAGATACGCAGTATTTT.

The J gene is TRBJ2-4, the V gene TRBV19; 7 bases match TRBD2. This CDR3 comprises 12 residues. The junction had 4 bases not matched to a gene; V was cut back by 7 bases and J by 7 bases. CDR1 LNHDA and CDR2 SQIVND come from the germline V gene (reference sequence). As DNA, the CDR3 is TGTGCCAGTACAAGGGAGGGGAACATTCAGTACTTC. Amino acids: CASTREGNIQYF. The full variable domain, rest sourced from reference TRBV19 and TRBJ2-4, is DGGITQSPKYLFRKEGQNVTLSCEQNLNHDAMYWYRQDPGQGLRLIYYSQIVNDFQKGDIAEGYSVSREKKESFPLTVTSAQKNPTAFYLCASTREGNIQYFGAGTRLSVL.

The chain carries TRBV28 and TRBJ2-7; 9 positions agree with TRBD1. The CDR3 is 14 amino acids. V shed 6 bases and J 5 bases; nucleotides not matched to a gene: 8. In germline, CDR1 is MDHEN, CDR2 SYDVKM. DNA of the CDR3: TGTGCCAGCAGCCGAATCGGGACAGGGCACGAGCAGTACTTC. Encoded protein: CASSRIGTGHEQYF.

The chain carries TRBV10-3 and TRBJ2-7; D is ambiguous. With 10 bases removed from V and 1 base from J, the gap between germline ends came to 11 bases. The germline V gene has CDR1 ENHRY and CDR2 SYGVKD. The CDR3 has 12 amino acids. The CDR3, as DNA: TGTGCCACTACTGACGGATCCTACGAGCAGTACTTC. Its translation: CATTDGSYEQYF.

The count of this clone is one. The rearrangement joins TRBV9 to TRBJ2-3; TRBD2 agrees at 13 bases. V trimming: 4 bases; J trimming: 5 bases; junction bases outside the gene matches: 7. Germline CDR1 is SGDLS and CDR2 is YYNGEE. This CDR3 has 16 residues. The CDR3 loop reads CASSILAGGPGDTQYF. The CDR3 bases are TGTGCCAGCAGCATACTAGCGGGGGGGCCCGGAGATACGCAGTATTTT.

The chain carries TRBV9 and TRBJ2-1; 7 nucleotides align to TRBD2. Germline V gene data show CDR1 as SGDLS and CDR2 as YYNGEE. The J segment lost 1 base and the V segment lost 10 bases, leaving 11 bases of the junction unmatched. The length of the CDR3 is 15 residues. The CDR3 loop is CAGQRDERSYNEQFF. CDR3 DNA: TGTGCCGGGCAGCGGGATGAGAGATCCTACAATGAGCAGTTCTTC.

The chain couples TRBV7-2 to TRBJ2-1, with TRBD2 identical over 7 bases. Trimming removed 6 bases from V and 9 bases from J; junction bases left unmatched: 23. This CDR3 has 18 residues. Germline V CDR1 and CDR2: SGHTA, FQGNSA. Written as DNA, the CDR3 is TGTGCCAGCAGTAAATGGGAGGCTAGCGGTTTCGCTTTTTCTGAGCAGTTCTTC. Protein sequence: CASSKWEASGFAFSEQFF.

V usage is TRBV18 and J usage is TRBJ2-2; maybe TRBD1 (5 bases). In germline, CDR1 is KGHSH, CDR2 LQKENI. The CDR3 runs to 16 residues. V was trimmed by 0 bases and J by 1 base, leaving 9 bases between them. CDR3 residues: CASSPPSQGNTGELFF. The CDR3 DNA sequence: TGTGCCAGCTCACCACCGTCGCAGGGGAACACCGGGGAGCTGTTTTTT.

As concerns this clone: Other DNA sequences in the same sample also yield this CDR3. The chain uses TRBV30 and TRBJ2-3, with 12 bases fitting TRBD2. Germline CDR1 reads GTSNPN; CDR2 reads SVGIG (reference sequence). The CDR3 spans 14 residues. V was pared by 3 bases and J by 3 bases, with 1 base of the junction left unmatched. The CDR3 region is CAWRTSGSTDTQYF. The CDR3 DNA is TGTGCCTGGAGGACTAGCGGGAGTACAGATACGCAGTATTTT.

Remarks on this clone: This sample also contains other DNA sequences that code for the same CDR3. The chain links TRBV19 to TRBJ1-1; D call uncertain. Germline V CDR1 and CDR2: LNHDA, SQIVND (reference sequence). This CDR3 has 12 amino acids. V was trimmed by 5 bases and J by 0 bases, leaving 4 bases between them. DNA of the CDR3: TGTGCCAGTAGTGGACTGAACACTGAAGCTTTCTTT. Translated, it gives CASSGLNTEAFF.

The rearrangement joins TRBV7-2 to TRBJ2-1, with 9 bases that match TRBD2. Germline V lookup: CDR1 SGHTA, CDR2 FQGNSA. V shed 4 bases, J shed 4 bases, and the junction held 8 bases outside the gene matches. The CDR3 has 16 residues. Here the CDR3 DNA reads TGTGCCAGCAGCTCGACCCGGGCGGGAGGGTACAATGAGCAGTTCTTC. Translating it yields CASSSTRAGGYNEQFF.